This T cell receptor beta chain was captured in a study of regulatory T cells in long-lasting Graves disease. Overall study findings and caveats: Graves' patients with persistent disease showed TCR diversity lower than patients newly diagnosed.

This clonotype showed up just a few times. As yet, its antigen is unknown. The time point: persistent/refractory GD, antithyroid drugs over 5 years with positive TRAb. Generation of the TCR library employed RNA extracted from PBMCs. Patients were enrolled at an endocrinology department in Xi'an, China. Trimming stripped 6 bases from V and 2 bases from J, with 12 bases between. Per the germline V gene, CDR1 is SGHRS and CDR2 is YFSETQ. The CDR3 length is 15 residues. For TCR beta, libraries came from iRepertoire HTBI primers and Arm-PCR of CDR3 regions. TCRdb re-called the multiplex PCR reads through MiXCR, storing one row per CDR3 protein. This sample has around 500,000 distinct CDR3 sequences, with around 21% found just once.

This TCR was recovered from a female donor with Graves disease. The source material was peripheral blood mononuclear cells (PBMCs), sampled when the disease was refractory, from a patient treated with antithyroid drugs. The chain has TRBV5-1 and TRBJ2-6, with D possibly matching TRBD2 (6 bases). CDR3 DNA: TGCGCCAGCAAATCCGCGGGGCCTGGGGCCAACGTCCTGACTTTC. Translation gives CASKSAGPGANVLTF.